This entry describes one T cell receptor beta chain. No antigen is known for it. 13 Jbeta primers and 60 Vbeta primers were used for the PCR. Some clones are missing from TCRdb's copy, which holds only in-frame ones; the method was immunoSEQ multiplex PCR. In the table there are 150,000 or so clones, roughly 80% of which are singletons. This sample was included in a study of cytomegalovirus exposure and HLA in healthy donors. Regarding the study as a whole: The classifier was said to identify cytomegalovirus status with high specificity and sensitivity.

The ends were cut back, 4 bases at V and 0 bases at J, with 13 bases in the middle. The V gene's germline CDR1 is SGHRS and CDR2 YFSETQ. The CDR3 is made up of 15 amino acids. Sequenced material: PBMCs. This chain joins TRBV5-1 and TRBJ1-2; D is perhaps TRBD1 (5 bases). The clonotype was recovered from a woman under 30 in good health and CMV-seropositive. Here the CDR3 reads CASSVLGGANYGYTF. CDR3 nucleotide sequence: TGCGCCAGCAGCGTACTTGGGGGGGCTAACTATGGCTACACCTTC.